The 29 T cell receptor beta chains below all came from one sample that was sequenced in a study of blood T cell repertoires in COVID-19. The table came from immunoSEQ multiplex PCR; TCRdb's copy has only in-frame clones and leaves some out. In the table there are 220,000 or so clones, roughly 80% of which are singletons. Specimen: PBMCs or T cells enriched from blood (not recorded which). The receptors stem from a woman in her thirties or forties with acute COVID-19.

A word on this clone: The same CDR3 is also encoded by other DNA sequences in this sample. The CDR3 reads CASSNPGGTKNIQYF. The CDR3 DNA reads TGTGCCAGTAGTAACCCGGGAGGGACCAAAAACATTCAGTACTTC. This chain uses TRBV19 with TRBJ2-4; TRBD2 matches 8 bases. This CDR3 has 15 residues. Trimming cost V 4 bases and J 2 bases; bases outside gene matches: 4. The V gene's germline CDR1 is LNHDA and CDR2 SQIVND (reference sequence).

This clone was seen many times. The J gene is TRBJ1-3, the V gene TRBV11-2; D call uncertain. This CDR3 has 13 amino acids. CDR1 and CDR2 (germline): SGHAT, FQNNGV. Between the trimmed V and J ends, which lost 0 bases and 5 bases, there was a span of 5 bases. The CDR3 region is CASSLDPRNTIYF. The CDR3 region has the DNA TGTGCCAGCAGCTTAGATCCCAGAAACACCATATATTTT. Using reference TRBV11-2 and TRBJ1-3 for the parts outside the CDR3, the full variable domain is EAGVAQSPRYKIIEKRQSVAFWCNPISGHATLYWYQQILGQGPKLLIQFQNNGVVDDSQLPKDRFSAERLKGVDSTLKIQPAKLEDSAVYLCASSLDPRNTIYFGEGSWLTVV.

This clone appeared once. This chain joins TRBV5-4 and TRBJ2-3; tentative D call: TRBD1 (6 bases). V lost 4 bases and J 0 bases, leaving 12 bases between the germline ends. Germline assignment: CDR1 SGHNT and CDR2 YYREEE (reference sequence). The CDR3 is 15 residues long. In nucleotides, the CDR3 is TGTGCCAGCAGCCGCGCAGGGGTGAGCACAGATACGCAGTATTTT. Translating gives CASSRAGVSTDTQYF. Filled out from reference TRBV5-4 and TRBJ2-3, the complete variable domain reads ETGVTQSPTHLIKTRGQQVTLRCSSQSGHNTVSWYQQALGQGPQFIFQYYREEENGRGNFPPRFSGLQFPNYSSELNVNALELDDSALYLCASSRAGVSTDTQYFGPGTRLTVL.

The V gene is TRBV30, the J gene TRBJ2-1, with TRBD2 as a possible D gene (7 bases). Trimming took off 4 bases at V and 12 bases at J, with 22 bases between the two ends. The germline V gene has CDR1 GTSNPN and CDR2 SVGIG (reference sequence). This CDR3 is built from 14 residues. In nucleotides, the CDR3 is TGTGCCTGGAATCCCGGTTTTGTGGGAGGGGGGCAGTTCTTC. Protein sequence: CAWNPGFVGGGQFF.

This sequence joins TRBV13 and TRBJ2-5; 10 nucleotides line up with TRBD1. CDR3 length: 16 amino acids. Germline V gene data show CDR1 as PRHDT and CDR2 as FYEKMQ (reference sequence). V was clipped by 3 bases and J by 5 bases; unmatched bases: 9. In nucleotides, the CDR3 is TGTGCCAGCAGCTTGAGGGTGACAGGGGGCGGGGAGACCCAGTACTTC. This codes for CASSLRVTGGGETQYF.

CDR3 nucleotides: TGCGCCAGCACTGGACAGGGGGCATCTGGAAACACCATATATTTT. It codes for CASTGQGASGNTIYF. V is TRBV10-2 and J is TRBJ1-3; 11 bases are a match to TRBD1. The V gene's germline CDR1 is WSHSY and CDR2 SAAADI. The CDR3 has 15 amino acids. With V trimmed by 7 bases and J by 1 base, 3 bases remained unmatched.

The chain recombines TRBV6-1 with TRBJ2-7; D possibly corresponds to TRBD2 (5 bases). Germline CDR1 reads MNHNS; CDR2 reads SASEGT. The ends were cut back, 2 bases at V and 2 bases at J, with 13 bases in the middle. This CDR3 is 15 amino acids long. CDR3: CASSESGLGAYEQYF. The DNA for the CDR3 is TGTGCCAGCAGTGAATCAGGACTCGGGGCCTACGAGCAGTACTTC.

The rearrangement links TRBV5-1 to TRBJ2-7; a possible D gene is TRBD2 (6 bases). Germline V gives CDR1 SGHRS, CDR2 YFSETQ. This CDR3 has 14 residues. V lost 6 bases and J 0 bases, leaving 13 bases between the germline ends. CDR3 DNA sequence: TGCGCCAGCACGGAGGGGACCCTCTCCTACGAGCAGTACTTC. Amino acids: CASTEGTLSYEQYF.

This chain connects TRBV28 to TRBJ2-4, with D possibly matching TRBD2 (6 bases). V was clipped by 6 bases and J by 0 bases, with 12 bases between them. The CDR3 totals 15 residues. CDR1 and CDR2 from the germline V gene are MDHEN and SYDVKM. For the CDR3, the DNA is TGTGCCAGCAGCCCCTCGGGACTAGCCAAAAACATTCAGTACTTC. This encodes CASSPSGLAKNIQYF.

The V and J genes are TRBV6-4 and TRBJ2-7, with a tentative D call TRBD2 (6 bases). Looked up from germline, CDR1 is MRHNA and CDR2 is SNTAGT. This CDR3 is 12 amino acids long. Trimming left V 8 bases short and J 5 bases short, with 13 bases between. CDR3 protein: CASVVAADEQYF. Here the CDR3 DNA reads TGTGCCAGCGTTGTAGCGGCTGACGAGCAGTACTTC.

The V and J genes are TRBV6-6 and TRBJ2-1, with 15 nucleotides matching TRBD2. V trimming: 5 bases; J trimming: 0 bases; junction bases outside the gene matches: 17. The germline CDR1 and CDR2 sequences are MNHNY and SVGAGI (reference sequence). This CDR3 comprises 22 residues. The DNA for the CDR3 is TGTGCCAGCAGTGGATCCCCTATACCGGGACTAGCGGGGGGCCACTCCTACAATGAGCAGTTCTTC. Protein sequence: CASSGSPIPGLAGGHSYNEQFF.

J is TRBJ2-3 and V is TRBV27; 9 bases agree with TRBD2. Germline CDR1 is MNHEY and CDR2 is SMNVEV (reference sequence). Germline trimming cut 4 bases from V and 1 base from J; bases unmatched to any gene: 3. There are 15 residues in the CDR3. The CDR3 loop is CASSSVAGGTDTQYF. DNA for the CDR3: TGTGCCAGCAGTTCAGTAGCGGGGGGCACAGATACGCAGTATTTT.

The chain recombines TRBV11-2 with TRBJ2-3; weak D call: TRBD2 (5 bases). Looked up from germline, CDR1 is SGHAT and CDR2 is FQNNGV. This CDR3 comprises 11 residues. Trimming took off 1 base at V and 10 bases at J, with 6 bases between the two ends. This CDR3 is CASSLAGAQYF. The CDR3 DNA is TGTGCCAGCAGCTTAGCCGGGGCGCAGTATTTT.

This sequence joins TRBV18 and TRBJ2-2; D unresolved. V shed 3 bases and J shed 6 bases, with 11 bases lying between them. This CDR3 contains 14 residues. Germline assignment: CDR1 KGHSH and CDR2 LQKENI. The chain's CDR3 is CASSPLDLPGELFF. The CDR3 coding sequence is TGTGCCAGCTCACCGCTAGATCTCCCCGGGGAGCTGTTTTTT.

The sample holds one count of this clone. V usage is TRBV6-1 and J usage is TRBJ1-2; D is possibly TRBD1 (6 bases). The CDR3 covers 15 residues. Germline V lookup: CDR1 MNHNS, CDR2 SASEGT. Trimming cost V 2 bases and J 7 bases, with 17 bases left between them. For the CDR3, the DNA is TGTGCCAGCAGTGAAATCGAGGGGGAAATCGGTGGCTACACCTTC. It translates to CASSEIEGEIGGYTF.

The V gene is TRBV15, the J gene TRBJ1-1; D may be TRBD1 (5 bases). V gave up 0 bases and J gave up 3 bases, with 14 bases separating them. The CDR3 loop spans 16 amino acids. Germline CDR1 and CDR2: LNHNV and YYDKDF (reference sequence). The CDR3: CATSRDRGGGYTEAFF. CDR3 bases: TGTGCCACCAGCAGAGATCGGGGCGGGGGGTACACTGAAGCTTTCTTT.

The rearrangement joins TRBV18 to TRBJ2-1; 13 bases match TRBD2. Germline CDR1 and CDR2: KGHSH and LQKENI. V gave up 1 base and J gave up 8 bases; unmatched junction bases: 2. The CDR3 has 15 residues. The CDR3 sequence: CASSPRLAGGHEQFF. In nucleotides, the CDR3 is TGTGCCAGCTCACCACGACTAGCGGGAGGTCATGAGCAGTTCTTC.

The chain carries TRBV29-1 and TRBJ2-1; D possibly corresponds to TRBD2 (6 bases). The CDR3 length is 11 residues. Germline V gene sequence: CDR1 SQVTM, CDR2 ANQGSEA. V lost 6 bases and J 9 bases, leaving 12 bases between the germline ends. For the CDR3, the DNA is TGCAGCGTATCGGGAGCCCCTGAGCAGTTCTTC. Amino acids: CSVSGAPEQFF.

This chain uses TRBV3-1 (or the pseudogene TRBV3-2) with TRBJ2-2; 9 bases match TRBD2. Germline values: CDR1 LGHDT, CDR2 YNNKEL (reference sequence). V lost 3 bases to trimming and J lost 0 bases; unmatched junction nucleotides: 2. This CDR3 spans 16 amino acids. CDR3 DNA: TGTGCCAGCAGCCAGGGACTAGCAGCGAACACCGGGGAGCTGTTTTTT. Protein sequence: CASSQGLAANTGELFF.

The chain links TRBV3-1 (or the pseudogene TRBV3-2) to TRBJ2-1; 7 bases align to TRBD2. CDR3 length: 13 residues. The germline CDR1 and CDR2 sequences are LGHDT and YNNKEL (reference sequence). V lost 5 bases, J lost 3 bases, and 1 base stayed unmatched. CDR3 bases: TGTGCCAGCAGCAGCGGGAACTACAATGAGCAGTTCTTC. This codes for CASSSGNYNEQFF.

About this clone: At the DNA level, this CDR3 is encoded by other sequences in the same sample as well. The chain has TRBV5-4 and TRBJ2-7; the match to TRBD2 covers 8 bases. Per germline, CDR1 SGHNT and CDR2 YYREEE (reference sequence). The CDR3 spans 15 residues. V gave up 3 bases and J gave up 0 bases; unmatched junction bases: 5. The CDR3 DNA sequence: TGTGCCAGCAGCTCCACAGGGACTAGCTCCTACGAGCAGTACTTC. It encodes CASSSTGTSSYEQYF.

CDR3 bases: TGTGCCAGCAGCTTAGGAGAGGGTCCACCCCTCCACTTT. Amino acid sequence: CASSLGEGPPLHF. The chain employs TRBV7-3 and TRBJ1-6; D call uncertain. Per the germline V gene, CDR1 is SGHTA and CDR2 is FQGTGA. Trimming removed 2 bases from V and 11 bases from J, with 10 bases in between. The CDR3 runs 13 residues.

This sequence joins TRBV15 and TRBJ1-6; 11 nucleotides line up with TRBD1. The CDR3 is 15 residues long. The germline V gene encodes CDR1 LNHNV and CDR2 YYDKDF (reference sequence). V shed 8 bases and J 6 bases; nucleotides not matched to a gene: 6. CDR3 sequence: CATRPGQGGNSPLHF. The CDR3 nucleotides are TGTGCCACCCGCCCGGGACAGGGGGGTAATTCACCCCTCCACTTT.

This clone was observed a few times. This chain connects TRBV27 to TRBJ1-5; D not resolved. The V end lost 2 bases, the J end lost 4 bases, and 6 bases lay between the germline ends. The CDR3 has 13 residues. Germline V CDR1 and CDR2: MNHEY, SMNVEV (reference sequence). CDR3 nucleotide sequence: TGTGCCAGCAGTTTAACAATTAATCAGCCCCAGCATTTT. Encoded protein: CASSLTINQPQHF.

The chain couples TRBV5-5 to TRBJ1-2; 7 nucleotides match TRBD1. CDR1 and CDR2 from the germline V gene are SGHKS and YYEKEE (reference sequence). Trimming cost V 0 bases and J 7 bases; bases outside gene matches: 0. The CDR3 sequence is 12 residues long. The CDR3 loop reads CASSLGQGGYTF. DNA of the CDR3: TGTGCCAGCAGCTTGGGACAGGGTGGCTACACCTTC.

V usage is TRBV28 and J usage is TRBJ1-2; the match to TRBD1 covers 7 bases. The CDR3 contains 15 residues. J gave up 8 bases and V 5 bases, and 14 bases lay outside the gene matches. CDR1 and CDR2 from the germline V gene are MDHEN and SYDVKM. CDR3 coding DNA: TGTGCCAGCAGTCTACCGGGACAGAAAGGGAGGGGCTACACCTTC. It codes for CASSLPGQKGRGYTF.

The chain combines TRBV5-1 with TRBJ1-2; 9 nucleotides line up with TRBD1. The germline V gene encodes CDR1 SGHRS and CDR2 YFSETQ. The CDR3 length is 14 residues. Trimming at V came to 4 bases and at J to 4 bases, leaving 5 bases not matched to a gene. The CDR3 DNA reads as TGCGCCAGCAGCCGGGACAGGGCCCCCTATGGCTACACCTTC. Encoded protein: CASSRDRAPYGYTF.

The chain joins TRBV6-1 to TRBJ2-2; no clear D. This CDR3 has 14 residues. Trimming shortened V by 10 bases and J by 5 bases, and 17 bases separated the two germline ends. The germline V gene has CDR1 MNHNS and CDR2 SASEGT. The DNA of the CDR3 is TGTGCCACCTCCCCCGAGTTGCCTACCGGGGAGCTGTTTTTT. It codes for CATSPELPTGELFF.

The rearrangement links TRBV28 to TRBJ2-7, with D possibly being TRBD1 (6 bases). V was cut by 3 bases and J by 1 base, with 13 bases left in between. CDR3 size: 15 residues. Looked up from germline, CDR1 is MDHEN and CDR2 is SYDVKM. The CDR3 DNA is TGTGCCAGCAGTTTTAGGCAGGGGAGATCCTACGAGCAGTACTTC. Translating it yields CASSFRQGRSYEQYF.